These 26 T cell receptor beta chains came from one sample sequenced in a study of blood T cell repertoires in COVID-19. Generated by immunoSEQ multiplex PCR, the TCRdb table keeps only in-frame clones and is missing some. The repertoire holds around 400,000 clones, with more than 70% as singletons. Material: peripheral blood. The origin of the receptors is a man between 35 and 55 years old with acute or convalescent COVID-19.

This chain uses TRBV9 with TRBJ1-5; D perhaps matches TRBD1 (6 bases). Per the germline V gene, CDR1 is SGDLS and CDR2 is YYNGEE. With 0 bases removed from V and 7 bases from J, the gap between germline ends came to 11 bases. The CDR3 totals 14 residues. The CDR3 sequence is CASSVGPGVQPQHF. DNA of the CDR3: TGTGCCAGCAGCGTAGGCCCAGGGGTGCAGCCCCAGCATTTT.

V and J are TRBV7-9 and TRBJ2-2; 11 positions match TRBD2. Germline V lookup: CDR1 SEHNR, CDR2 FQNEAQ (reference sequence). Germline trimming cut 1 base from V and 2 bases from J; bases unmatched to any gene: 3. The CDR3 contains 17 residues. The CDR3 DNA reads TGTGCCAGCAGCTTAGGACTAGCGGGGCTCAACACCGGGGAGCTGTTTTTT. Translation gives CASSLGLAGLNTGELFF.

The table lists this clone with a count of one. The rearrangement uses TRBV5-1 and TRBJ2-7; 9 nucleotides align to TRBD1. The CDR3 has 16 amino acids. V lost 2 bases, J lost 3 bases, and 9 bases stayed unmatched. Germline V gene lookup returns CDR1 SGHRS and CDR2 YFSETQ. CDR3 loop: CASSFSVGQGNYEQYF. The CDR3 coding sequence is TGCGCCAGCAGCTTTTCCGTTGGACAGGGGAACTACGAGCAGTACTTC.

The chain carries TRBV6-4 and TRBJ1-2, with no clear D. Germline lookup yields CDR1 MRHNA and CDR2 SNTAGT. The V end was cut by 6 bases, the J end by 7 bases, with 18 bases between. The CDR3 is made up of 14 amino acids. The CDR3 DNA sequence: TGTGCCAGCAGCCCAGAGGCTCGGGGAAGTGGCTACACCTTC. It encodes CASSPEARGSGYTF.

This clone was seen just once. The V and J genes are TRBV6-5 and TRBJ1-1; maybe TRBD1 (5 bases). CDR1 is MNHEY, CDR2 SVGAGI, per germline. Trimming removed 2 bases from V and 4 bases from J, with 8 bases in between. The CDR3 sequence is 13 residues long. CDR3 in DNA: TGTGCCAGCAGTTACAGGGGAACCACTGAAGCTTTCTTT. It translates to CASSYRGTTEAFF.

This chain connects TRBV7-6 to TRBJ2-7; 7 positions agree with TRBD1. From germline, CDR1 is SGHVS and CDR2 FNYEAQ. V trimming: 3 bases; J trimming: 0 bases; junction bases outside the gene matches: 2. The CDR3 extends over 14 amino acids. CDR3 sequence: CASSLTGSSYEQYF. In DNA form, the CDR3 reads TGTGCCAGCAGCTTGACAGGGAGCTCCTACGAGCAGTACTTC.

The chain combines TRBV4-3 with TRBJ1-5, with 7 bases lining up with TRBD1. V shed 1 base, J shed 6 bases, and the junction held 0 bases outside the gene matches. The CDR3 covers 13 residues. The germline CDR1 and CDR2 sequences are LGHNA and YSLEER. The CDR3 is CASSQAGGQPQHF. CDR3 in DNA: TGCGCCAGCAGCCAAGCAGGGGGTCAGCCCCAGCATTTT.

The rearrangement joins TRBV24-1 to TRBJ1-2, with D tentatively TRBD1 (6 bases). Trimming took 2 bases from V and 5 from J, leaving 8 bases between them. The CDR3 loop spans 13 amino acids. Germline loops: CDR1 KGHDR, CDR2 SFDVKD. CDR3 protein: CATSDYREYGYTF. The CDR3 nucleotides read TGTGCCACCAGTGATTACAGGGAATATGGCTACACCTTC.

The V call is TRBV24-1, the J call TRBJ2-2; weak D call: TRBD2 (6 bases). V dropped 4 bases and J dropped 6 bases, with 11 bases sitting between them. This CDR3 has 14 amino acids. The germline V gene has CDR1 KGHDR and CDR2 SFDVKD. CDR3 loop: CATSEAGRPGELFF. DNA of the CDR3: TGTGCCACCAGTGAGGCAGGGAGGCCCGGGGAGCTGTTTTTT.

This clone showed up just once. The genes are TRBV28 and TRBJ1-5; no definite D call. Trimming took off 2 bases at V and 11 bases at J, with 13 bases between the two ends. The CDR3 covers 13 residues. Germline V gene lookup returns CDR1 MDHEN and CDR2 SYDVKM. The DNA for the CDR3 is TGTGCCAGCAGTTTAATTGGACTAGTGACCCAGCATTTT. As protein: CASSLIGLVTQHF. The variable domain in full, with the rest retrieved from reference TRBV28 and TRBJ1-5, is DVKVTQSSRYLVKRTGEKVFLECVQDMDHENMFWYRQDPGLGLRLIYFSYDVKMKEKGDIPEGYSVSREKKERFSLILESASTNQTSMYLCASSLIGLVTQHFGDGTRLSIL.

The CDR3 sequence: CASSRQGAEAFF. The CDR3 nucleotides read TGTGCCAGCAGCCGGCAGGGGGCTGAAGCTTTCTTT. The chain recombines TRBV3-1 (or the pseudogene TRBV3-2) with TRBJ1-1, with 7 bases matching TRBD1. The CDR3 is 12 residues long. Germline CDR1 and CDR2: LGHDT and YNNKEL (reference sequence). Trimming at V came to 4 bases and at J to 6 bases, leaving 2 bases not matched to a gene.

The sample holds a few counts of this clone. In nucleotides, the CDR3 is TGTGCCATCAGGGAGGGGCAGAACAATGAGCAGTTCTTC. It encodes CAIREGQNNEQFF. V gene TRBV10-3 combines with J gene TRBJ2-1, with D tentatively TRBD2 (6 bases). Germline loops: CDR1 ENHRY, CDR2 SYGVKD. The CDR3 is 13 residues long. V shed 6 bases and J shed 5 bases, with 11 bases lying between them.

This sequence joins TRBV20-1 and TRBJ1-2; D gene uncertain. Germline V gives CDR1 DFQATT, CDR2 SNEGSKA (reference sequence). The V gene lost 3 bases and the J gene lost 1 base, with 9 bases spanning the gap. The CDR3 runs to 13 residues. CDR3 coding DNA: TGCAGTGCTAGTTCAACAGATAACTATGGCTACACCTTC. As protein: CSASSTDNYGYTF.

CDR3 amino acids: CASSVHDRVPGELFF. CDR3 sequence (DNA): TGTGCCAGCAGCGTTCATGACAGGGTTCCCGGGGAGCTGTTTTTT. The rearrangement uses TRBV9 and TRBJ2-2, with 7 positions matching TRBD1. V was clipped by 2 bases and J by 6 bases; unmatched bases: 7. The CDR3 sequence is 15 residues long. The V gene's germline CDR1 is SGDLS and CDR2 YYNGEE.

The rearrangement uses TRBV29-1 and TRBJ2-3; TRBD1 agrees at 8 bases. This CDR3 comprises 14 residues. Per germline, CDR1 SQVTM and CDR2 ANQGSEA. V shed 8 bases and J 2 bases; nucleotides not matched to a gene: 9. The CDR3 DNA is TGCAGCTCCGCTGACAGGGGCTCCACAGATACGCAGTATTTT. Translated: CSSADRGSTDTQYF.

This chain links TRBV3-1 (or the pseudogene TRBV3-2) with TRBJ2-3; D remains ambiguous. The V and J ends lost 0 bases and 8 bases respectively, with 9 bases between them. In germline, CDR1 is LGHDT, CDR2 YNNKEL (reference sequence). The CDR3 is made up of 13 amino acids. CDR3 bases: TGTGCCAGCAGCCAAGACCTTTCGGGTACGCAGTATTTT. Protein: CASSQDLSGTQYF.

In this sample, this clone turned up a few times. This rearrangement joins TRBV28 to TRBJ1-5; 9 bases match TRBD1. Trimming cost V 6 bases and J 1 base; bases outside gene matches: 4. CDR3 length equals 15 residues. CDR1 is MDHEN and CDR2 is SYDVKM in the germline V gene. CDR3 nucleotides: TGTGCCAGCAGGTTGACAGGGGGAAGCAATCAGCCCCAGCATTTT. Translating gives CASRLTGGSNQPQHF.

The chain has TRBV29-1 and TRBJ2-3, with D hard to call. The CDR3 extends over 13 amino acids. Trimming removed 3 bases at V and 0 bases at J, with 7 bases between. The V gene's germline CDR1 is SQVTM and CDR2 ANQGSEA. CDR3 region: CSVDPQSTDTQYF. As DNA, the CDR3 is TGCAGCGTTGACCCTCAGAGCACAGATACGCAGTATTTT.

V gene TRBV12-3 or TRBV12-4 combines with J gene TRBJ2-3, with 8 bases that match TRBD2. J lost 3 bases, V lost 9 bases, and 5 bases had no gene match. The CDR3 covers 13 residues. CDR3 sequence (DNA): TGTGCCAGTGGGCGGGAGGAAACAGATACGCAGTATTTT. This codes for CASGREETDTQYF.

The chain employs TRBV27 and TRBJ1-2, with TRBD1 identical over 7 bases. Germline loops: CDR1 MNHEY, CDR2 SMNVEV (reference sequence). V was clipped by 3 bases and J by 6 bases; unmatched bases: 4. The CDR3 is 13 amino acids. CDR3 in amino acids: CASSLSGTDGYTF. As DNA, the CDR3 is TGTGCCAGCAGTTTGTCCGGGACAGATGGCTACACCTTC.

The genes are TRBV11-3 and TRBJ2-2, with D perhaps matching TRBD2 (6 bases). The CDR3 runs 15 residues. V lost 5 bases to trimming and J lost 6 bases, with 16 bases between them. Germline V gene lookup returns CDR1 SGHNT and CDR2 YENEEA. The CDR3: CASSSSGAYSGELFF. Written as DNA, the CDR3 is TGTGCCAGCAGCAGTAGCGGTGCCTACTCCGGGGAGCTGTTTTTT.

V gene TRBV30 combines with J gene TRBJ1-5, with TRBD1 matching 7 bases. Germline V gives CDR1 GTSNPN, CDR2 SVGIG (reference sequence). Trimming cost V 2 bases and J 2 bases; bases outside gene matches: 9. The CDR3 totals 16 residues. DNA for the CDR3: TGTGCCTGGAGTACAGGTCACAGGGGAGGCAATCAGCCCCAGCATTTT. It yields the protein CAWSTGHRGGNQPQHF. The variable domain in full, with the rest retrieved from reference TRBV30 and TRBJ1-5, is SQTIHQWPATLVQPVGSPLSLECTVEGTSNPNLYWYRQAAGRGLQLLFYSVGIGQISSEVPQNLSASRPQDRQFILSSKKLLLSDSGFYLCAWSTGHRGGNQPQHFGDGTRLSIL.

The V and J genes are TRBV27 and TRBJ1-5, with no clear D. Trimming removed 7 bases from V and 0 bases from J, with 13 bases in between. The CDR3 covers 15 residues. Germline-derived CDR1 and CDR2 are MNHEY and SMNVEV (reference sequence). The CDR3 DNA sequence: TGTGCCAGCAAGTCTTATTTGCGTAGCAATCAGCCCCAGCATTTT. This codes for CASKSYLRSNQPQHF.

The chain combines TRBV5-4 with TRBJ2-5; 12 bases agree with TRBD1. Germline CDR1 and CDR2: SGHNT and YYREEE (reference sequence). CDR3 length: 15 amino acids. Unmatched junction bases numbered 5, after V lost 3 bases and J lost 5 bases. The CDR3 region has the DNA TGTGCCAGCAGCTCGGGGACAGGGGGCGGGGAGACCCAGTACTTC. It translates to CASSSGTGGGETQYF. The full variable domain, rest sourced from reference TRBV5-4 and TRBJ2-5, is ETGVTQSPTHLIKTRGQQVTLRCSSQSGHNTVSWYQQALGQGPQFIFQYYREEENGRGNFPPRFSGLQFPNYSSELNVNALELDDSALYLCASSSGTGGGETQYFGPGTRLLVL.

The table lists this clone with a count of one. This rearrangement joins TRBV29-1 to TRBJ2-2; 7 bases are shared with TRBD1. Losses at the gene ends were 4 bases for V and 0 bases for J; bases not matched to a gene: 5. The CDR3 spans 15 residues. CDR1 and CDR2 (germline): SQVTM, ANQGSEA. The CDR3 loop reads CSVATGAPNTGELFF. DNA of the CDR3: TGCAGCGTTGCAACAGGGGCACCGAACACCGGGGAGCTGTTTTTT.

The chain employs TRBV4-1 and TRBJ2-2; D is uncertain. Germline assignment: CDR1 MGHRA and CDR2 YSYEKL. V was clipped by 1 base and J by 7 bases, with 13 bases between them. The CDR3 extends over 15 amino acids. The CDR3 loop reads CASSQVHTGGGELFF. The CDR3 DNA reads as TGCGCCAGCAGCCAAGTCCACACTGGCGGCGGGGAGCTGTTTTTT.